These T cell receptor beta chains were read from a single sample in a study of blood T cell repertoires in COVID-19. The table came from immunoSEQ multiplex PCR; TCRdb's copy has only in-frame clones and leaves some out. The table records roughly 160,000 clones, about 86% of them present only once. The sample comprised peripheral blood. These receptors came from a man in his fifties with active or convalescent COVID-19. The CDR3 runs from the conserved cysteine through the conserved F or W. D genes are given only for firm matches. The size of a clone is reported for some rows only, either as once, few or many, or as a class for expanded clones.

-,TRBJ1-3,TRBV18,TRBD1,TGTGCCAGCTCACCACCCGGGACAGCCGGAAACACCATATATTTT,CASSPPGTAGNTIYF
-,TRBJ2-3,TRBV9,TRBD2,TGTGCCAGCAGCCCCGGGGGGGCGGGGCCCACAGATACGCAGTATTTT,CASSPGGAGPTDTQYF
-,TRBJ1-2,TRBV9,TRBD1,TGTGCCAGCAGCGTAGACTTGGGACAGGGGGCGCGGTGGGGCTACACCTTC,CASSVDLGQGARWGYTF
-,TRBJ2-1,TRBV5-4,TRBD2,TGTGCCAGCAGCCCACCGGGACTAGCGGGGGGGCAGGGTAGCAATGAGCAGTTCTTC,CASSPPGLAGGQGSNEQFF
once,TRBJ2-3,TRBV15,TRBD2,TGTGCCACCAGCAGGACCCACTTAGCGGGAGAGGTAGATACGCAGTATTTT,CATSRTHLAGEVDTQYF
-,TRBJ1-2,TRBV29-1,TRBD1,TGCAGCGACCGGGACAGGGGGGGTGGCTACACCTTC,CSDRDRGGGYTF
-,TRBJ2-5,TRBV29-1,TRBD1,TGCAGCGTCCGATTCGACAGGGGGGGGGAGACCCAGTACTTC,CSVRFDRGGETQYF
-,TRBJ2-4,TRBV20-1,TRBD2,TGCAGTGCTAGTCCTCCAATAGCGGGAGTCGTAAACATTCAGTACTTC,CSASPPIAGVVNIQYF
-,TRBJ1-3,TRBV18,-,TGTGCCAGCTCACCTTCGCAAATTAGCGGGGGTGGAAACACCATATATTTT,CASSPSQISGGGNTIYF
-,TRBJ1-4,TRBV6-2/TRBV6-3,TRBD1,TGTGCCAGCAGTGCGACAGGGCAGTATGAAAAACTGTTTTTT,CASSATGQYEKLFF
-,TRBJ2-4,TRBV9,-,TGTGCCAGCAGCGGGGGGGTCCCGTTGGACAAAAACATTCAGTACTTC,CASSGGVPLDKNIQYF
-,TRBJ2-1,TRBV12-3/TRBV12-4,-,TGTGCCAGCAGTTTTGATGGGGCTAGTGAGCAGTTCTTC,CASSFDGASEQFF
-,TRBJ2-2,TRBV6-1,TRBD2,TGTGCCAGCAGTGAGCGGACTAGCGGGAGCGGCGGGGAGCTGTTTTTT,CASSERTSGSGGELFF
-,TRBJ1-6,TRBV4-3,-,TGCGCCAGCAGCCCCGAAACAGGGTACACCCTCCACTTT,CASSPETGYTLHF
-,TRBJ2-3,TRBV5-1,TRBD2,TGCGCCAGCAGCTTGGGGAGCGGGAGGTCCGATAGCACAGATACGCAGTATTTT,CASSLGSGRSDSTDTQYF
-,TRBJ1-3,TRBV6-6,-,TGTGCCAGCAGTCGATCCAACTCTGGAAACACCATATATTTT,CASSRSNSGNTIYF
-,TRBJ1-2,TRBV18,-,TGTGCCAGCTCACCTTACTCAAGACAGTCTAACTATGGCTACACCTTC,CASSPYSRQSNYGYTF
-,TRBJ2-7,TRBV2,-,TGTGCCAGCGGCCCGCGGCAGGGAGGTTACGAGCAGTACTTC,CASGPRQGGYEQYF
-,TRBJ2-1,TRBV4-3,-,TGCGCCAGCACCTCTCAATGGGACGCGGGACGATGGGGCAATGAGCAGTTCTTC,CASTSQWDAGRWGNEQFF
once,TRBJ2-1,TRBV4-2,TRBD1,TGTGCCAGCAGCCCCGGGACAGCGGACTCCAATGAGCAGTTCTTC,CASSPGTADSNEQFF
-,TRBJ1-4,TRBV6-5,-,TGTGCCAGCAGTCCCCGGGAAAAACTGTTTTTT,CASSPREKLFF
-,TRBJ1-2,TRBV18,-,TGTGCCAGCTCGGCTGAACAGGGAAATGGCTACACCTTC,CASSAEQGNGYTF
-,TRBJ2-3,TRBV9,-,TGTGCCAGCAGCCTCCAACAGGGTACCGGCACAGATACGCAGTATTTT,CASSLQQGTGTDTQYF
-,TRBJ2-7,TRBV4-3,-,TGCGCCAGCAGCCAAGATATCCAGGCAGGGCAGTACTTC,CASSQDIQAGQYF
-,TRBJ2-3,TRBV11-2,TRBD2,TGTGCCAGCAGCCCTAATAGCGGGACTAGCACAGATACGCAGTATTTT,CASSPNSGTSTDTQYF
-,TRBJ1-1,TRBV27,-,TGTGCCAGAAAGATCAGGGGAAAGAACACTGAAGCTTTCTTT,CARKIRGKNTEAFF
once,TRBJ2-1,TRBV18,-,TGTGCCAGCTCACCGGAGTACAATGAGCAGTTCTTC,CASSPEYNEQFF
-,TRBJ1-6,TRBV6-2/TRBV6-3,TRBD1,TGTGCCAGCACCCCGACAGGGGATAATTCACCCCTCCACTTT,CASTPTGDNSPLHF
-,TRBJ2-3,TRBV19,TRBD2,TGTGCCAGTAGTACATTGGGTCTAGCGGGATCGGCAGATACGCAGTATTTT,CASSTLGLAGSADTQYF
few,TRBJ2-7,TRBV6-2/TRBV6-3,TRBD2,TGTGCCAGCAGTTTACCGCGCGGGAGGACCTCCTACGAGCAGTACTTC,CASSLPRGRTSYEQYF
-,TRBJ2-3,TRBV6-4,TRBD2,TGTGCCAGCAGTGTAGAAGCGGGGAGCACAGATACGCAGTATTTT,CASSVEAGSTDTQYF
-,TRBJ2-7,TRBV7-8,-,TGTGCCAGCAGCCCCCGTGGGGGCACCGCCTACGAGCAGTACTTC,CASSPRGGTAYEQYF
-,TRBJ1-1,TRBV4-3,-,TGCGCCAGCAGCCAAGAGATTCAGCGGAACACTGAAGCTTTCTTT,CASSQEIQRNTEAFF
-,TRBJ1-3,TRBV4-1,-,TGCGCCAGCAGCCAAGATGGGAGGGCTGGAAACACCATATATTTT,CASSQDGRAGNTIYF
-,TRBJ1-5,TRBV19,TRBD1,TGTGCCAGTAGTTTCACACAACAGGGGAATCAGCCCCAGCATTTT,CASSFTQQGNQPQHF
-,TRBJ1-2,TRBV18,-,TGTGCCAGCTCACCACCTGAAGAGGGCTTCCGGGGCTATGGCTACACCTTC,CASSPPEEGFRGYGYTF
-,TRBJ2-1,TRBV12-3/TRBV12-4,-,TGTGCCAGCAGTTTCGGGACTTTGAATGAGCAGTTCTTC,CASSFGTLNEQFF
-,TRBJ1-5,TRBV7-3,-,TGTGCCAGCAGCTTAACGGGGGGAAATCAGCCCCAGCATTTT,CASSLTGGNQPQHF
-,TRBJ1-4,TRBV4-3,-,TGCGCCAGCAGCCAAGGAAGCCGGGTGAGTGGAGAAAAACTGTTTTTT,CASSQGSRVSGEKLFF
few,TRBJ1-4,TRBV3-1/TRBV3-2,-,TGTGCCAGCAGCCAAGGGGACCGCGGGGGCTCTGAAAAACTGTTTTTT,CASSQGDRGGSEKLFF
-,TRBJ1-4,TRBV4-1,-,TGCGCCAGCAGCCAAGTCCAACGGTCAACTAATGAAAAACTGTTTTTT,CASSQVQRSTNEKLFF
few,TRBJ2-6,TRBV5-8,TRBD2,TGTGCCAGCAGCTTGGTAGCGGGCGGCTCGAGGGGGGCCAACGTCCTGACTTTC,CASSLVAGGSRGANVLTF
-,TRBJ2-1,TRBV5-1,TRBD1,TGCGCCAGCAGAAAGGACAGGGCTACTGAGCAGTTCTTC,CASRKDRATEQFF
-,TRBJ2-2,TRBV7-3,TRBD2,TGTGCCAGCAGCTTAAGCGGGAGCGGAACCACCGGGGAGCTGTTTTTT,CASSLSGSGTTGELFF
-,TRBJ2-7,TRBV5-1,-,TGCGCCAGCAGCTTAGGAGGGGCCCTCTCCTACGAGCAGTACTTC,CASSLGGALSYEQYF
few,TRBJ1-1,TRBV12-3/TRBV12-4,-,TGTGCCAGCAGTACACCGGGACAAAGTCGAGCTTTCTTT,CASSTPGQSRAFF
-,TRBJ2-4,TRBV21-1,-,TGTGCCAGCAGCAAAGAGGAGGAGGACGGCCTAGCCAAAAACATTCAGTACTTC,CASSKEEEDGLAKNIQYF
-,TRBJ1-1,TRBV25-1,-,TGTGCCAGCAGCCAGCAAGGGGTGAACACTGAAGCTTTCTTT,CASSQQGVNTEAFF